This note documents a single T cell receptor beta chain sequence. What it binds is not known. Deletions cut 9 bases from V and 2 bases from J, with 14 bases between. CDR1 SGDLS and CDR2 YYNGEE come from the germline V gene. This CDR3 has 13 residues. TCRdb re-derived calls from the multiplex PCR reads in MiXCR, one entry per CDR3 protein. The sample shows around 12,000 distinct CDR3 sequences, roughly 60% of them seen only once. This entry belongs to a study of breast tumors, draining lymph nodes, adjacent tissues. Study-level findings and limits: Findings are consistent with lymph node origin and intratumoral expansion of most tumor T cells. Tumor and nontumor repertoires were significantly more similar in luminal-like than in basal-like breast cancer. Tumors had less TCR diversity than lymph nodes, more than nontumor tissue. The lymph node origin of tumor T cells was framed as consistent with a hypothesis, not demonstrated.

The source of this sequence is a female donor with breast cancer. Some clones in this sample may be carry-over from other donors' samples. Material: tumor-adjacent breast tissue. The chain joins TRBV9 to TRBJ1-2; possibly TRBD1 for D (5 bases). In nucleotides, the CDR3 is TGTGCCATTCCAGACAGTCGAAACTATGGCTACACCTTC. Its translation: CAIPDSRNYGYTF.